Below, one TCR beta chain is given with its context. Its specific antigen is unknown. Germline is not matched at one junction end, which may reflect a read error. The cohort comprised more than 550 healthy bone marrow donors. All cohort members were sampled while nominally healthy, although unrecorded immune exposures were likely present. The donor tested CMV seropositive and was one of the 289 seropositive cohort members. A peripheral blood sample was provided by each donor, and peripheral blood mononuclear cells were used for TCR beta sequencing. The Qiagen DNeasy Blood Extraction Kit was used to extract genomic DNA from the blood cell samples. Library preparation employed the immunoSEQ multiplex PCR assay. The multiplex PCR relied on a mix of 60 forward primers for TCR Vbeta segments and 13 reverse primers for TCR Jbeta segments. A multiplex PCR assay on genomic DNA amplified the CDR3 region of rearranged TCR beta genes. Amplified TCR beta libraries were sequenced as 87-base-pair reads on the Illumina HiSeq System. As for the authors' bioinformatics: Across the 600 to 700 repertoires, a later analysis counted tens of millions of unique TCR beta chains, 9.5 million to 12 million of which were shared by at least two donors. A nearest-neighbor algorithm error-corrected the raw reads and collapsed the reads into unique sequences, merging closely related sequences to remove PCR and sequencing errors. Alignment of CDR3 sequences to IMGT reference sequences was used to assign V, D and J gene segments. For a sequence to be retained, at least a six-nucleotide match to both a V gene segment and a J gene segment was required. A rearrangement counted as productive if the CDR3 had no stop codons and remained in frame with V and J, and every other rearrangement counted as non-productive. CDR3 was defined by IMGT convention, running from the second conserved V-encoded cysteine to the conserved J-encoded phenylalanine. The earlier analysis of more than 450 of the donors excluded sequences that lacked an unambiguous match to a single V gene segment. An earlier analysis of over 450 of the donors classified V segments as functional when productive rearrangements were above 56.7% and as segregating when the standard deviation between donors was above 5%. A statistical classification framework was developed to diagnose cytomegalovirus status using the catalog of TCR beta chain sequences. In a later analysis, TCR nucleotide sequences were compared against IMGT/GENE-DB human TR gene sequences so that V and J genes could be assigned. The TCRdist pipeline was used in a later analysis to assign CDR3 sequences and most-parsimonious VDJ recombination scenarios. In a later analysis, each TCR beta chain was defined by its CDR3 amino acid sequence together with its V-gene family, and reads without a unique V-gene family were excluded. To address suspected cross-contamination and a sequencing artifact, a later analysis removed a few hundred highly shared, low-generation-probability nucleotide sequences. A later analysis calculated a clonal expansion index for each public chain from normalized within-repertoire ranks of inferred template counts. In a later analysis, generation probabilities were computed with a VDJ recombination model fitted to out-of-frame rearrangements, and the resulting probabilities were checked against IGoR. A later analysis scored TCR-TCR, TCR-HLA and TCR-CMV co-occurrence with hypergeometric tests, applying a repertoire-size bias correction to TCR pairs. To estimate false discovery rates, a later analysis permuted the HLA or CMV assignments 20 times. In a later analysis, co-occurring TCRs were grouped using DBSCAN, and TCRdist sequence similarity was added for clustering within HLA-allele-positive subsets. Co-occurrence clustering excluded repertoires with fewer than 30,000 or more than 120,000 public chains, plus five with anomalous nucleotide sharing. What TCRdb holds here is the immuneACCESS table cut down to in-frame rearrangements. Part of the clones is not present; checked against another copy, under half of the missing clones reflect an unresolved V gene, and the others are unexplained. D and trimming come from the DNA, and the V and J calls and clone size come from that table. In this sample the table shows fewer than 250,000 clones, 77% of which occur a single time. Of the sample, approximately 2.1% falls within the top ten clones.

This record belongs to a study of cytomegalovirus exposure and HLA in healthy donors (dated by TCRdb to about 2017). Concerning the study at large: An earlier analysis of 587 of the donors reported roughly 300 Gb of sequence data and approximately 120 million unique TCR beta sequences obtained from about 170 million T cells. Donor age, sex, ethnicity and CMV serostatus were collected together with the repertoire data. The later analysis used no new phenotypic data to find candidate immune exposures, relying instead on TCR beta sequences and their occurrence across donors. A few DR-DQ haplotypes were treated as single units for association and clustering because of strong linkage in the cohort. The T cell repertoires of some 670 subjects were profiled by immunosequencing and related to cytomegalovirus serostatus. To decide whether each TCR beta V gene segment behaved as functional or pseudogenic, an earlier analysis of approximately 620 of the donors relied on high-throughput TCR beta sequencing. A later analysis re-examined previously published TCR beta repertoires from several hundred donors and added high-resolution HLA genotyping to investigate patterns of TCR occurrence. All discovery cohort repertoires had been generated on a single sequencing platform. Among about 390 genotyped donors of the cohort, an average of around 240,000 unique TCR beta nucleotide sequences were sequenced per donor, roughly 18% of them non-productive. The study combined high-throughput TCR immunosequencing, statistical association of individual TCRs with disease status, and machine learning to predict cytomegalovirus infection status. HLA typing covered class I and class II loci at four-digit resolution. In addition to the first cohort of approximately 650 subjects, a separate validation cohort of 120 different subjects was used. Typing coverage varied by locus: 629-630 donors for A, B, C, DRB1 and DQB1; roughly 510 for DQA1; over 600 for DPA1; fewer than 480 for DPB1. An early release covering 500 to 750 HLA-typed donors comprised approximately 300 gigabases of sequencing data and around 80 million unique TCR sequences. The genetic ancestry cluster associated with self-reported Caucasian donors included about four fifths of the roughly 380 genotyped donors. In a later genetic analysis, genome-wide SNP genotypes for about 55% of the roughly 670 donors were used, and that subset was treated as a discovery cohort. The study aimed to test whether cataloging public T cell receptors could reveal signatures of past pathogen exposure. Findings and caveats that apply to the study as a whole: The classifier was reported to diagnose cytomegalovirus status with high specificity and sensitivity in both the original and validation cohorts. It was suggested by the authors that the approach could potentially be generalized to other disease states and immunological phenotypes. In an earlier analysis of approximately 590 of the donors, most TCR beta V segments appeared in productive rearrangements about 87% or about 30% of the time, broadly matching IMGT annotations. Presence/absence analyses assumed roughly uniform sequencing depth across donors, an assumption that may not hold. Most TCR sequences were seen in very few donors, while some public TCRs were found in many individuals. Correlated functional status among segregating V segments might reflect linkage disequilibrium, but an unknown experimental factor could not be ruled out. Compared with equally common non-associated chains, HLA-associated TCR beta chains in a later analysis were more clonally expanded and had lower generation probabilities. According to a later analysis, TCR association rates differed among HLA loci, with DRB1 alleles showing the most associated TCRs and HLA-C alleles showing the fewest. V-gene and J-gene trimming of TCR beta chains was associated with a missense DCLRE1C variant in a later genetic analysis, and the association was replicated in an independent cohort. In this cohort, only TCR beta chains were sequenced, and detectable features were limited by the absence of alpha or paired-chain data. Most CMV-associated TCR beta chains appeared to be HLA-restricted in a later analysis, and the HLA associations seemed to be driven largely by CMV exposure. A group of highly shared sequence variants was considered likely to be a technical artifact of the sequencing pipeline. For the cohort, immune exposure information was limited to CMV serostatus. Some IMGT-functional V segments, including TRBV6-2 and TRBV6-3, could not be distinguished by the 87-base-pair reads and were therefore excluded. A further reported finding was that TCR beta sequences accurately predicted the HLA-A and HLA-B alleles for most subjects in the first cohort. In the study, around 160 TCR beta chains were listed as associated with cytomegalovirus. Because some donors lacked HLA typing at each locus, the association tests relied only on the typed subset. When HLA alleles, especially DR and DQ, strongly co-occurred, attributing TCR associations to individual alleles was difficult. According to a later analysis, parvovirus B19, influenza, CMV and Epstein-Barr virus appeared linked to several top co-occurrence clusters. A few of the identified cytomegalovirus-associated TCR beta chains were confirmed in vitro to be specific for cytomegalovirus antigens. Because counts were too low, around 17 rarely observed V segments, including chromosome 9 orphons, were left out of the earlier analysis of some 640 of the donors. In a later genetic analysis, fewer N-insertions in productive TCRs were reported among donors in an Asian-associated ancestry cluster than the roughly 700-donor mean. At a false discovery rate of 0.05, a later analysis linked 16,000 or so TCR beta sequences to specific HLA alleles.

Sequences MGHRA (CDR1) and YSYEKL (CDR2) are obtained from the germline V gene. From its cysteine to its phenylalanine, the CDR3 spans 14 amino acids. Only the CDR3 part of the read is kept: 42 bases, read in frame from the first base. This receptor was obtained from a woman in her twenties or thirties in good health and CMV-seropositive. The sequencing input was PBMCs. Rearrangement joined TRBV4-1 to TRBJ2-3; 9 junctional bases match TRBD2. The CDR3 has the sequence CASGQREVRDTQYF. At the DNA level, the sequence is TGCGCCAGCGGCCAGCGGGAGGTTCGGGATACGCAGTATTTT.